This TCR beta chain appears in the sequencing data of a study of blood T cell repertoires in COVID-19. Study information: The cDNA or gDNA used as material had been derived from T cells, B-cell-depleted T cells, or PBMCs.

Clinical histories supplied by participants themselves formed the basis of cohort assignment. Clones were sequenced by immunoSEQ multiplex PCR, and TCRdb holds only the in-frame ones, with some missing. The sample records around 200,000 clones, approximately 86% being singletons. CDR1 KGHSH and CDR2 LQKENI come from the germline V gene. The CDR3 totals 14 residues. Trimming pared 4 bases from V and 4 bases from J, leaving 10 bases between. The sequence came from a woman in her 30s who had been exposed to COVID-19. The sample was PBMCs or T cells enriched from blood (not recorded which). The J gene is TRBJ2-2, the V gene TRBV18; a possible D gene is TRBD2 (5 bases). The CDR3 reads CASSRGQSTGELFF. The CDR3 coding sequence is TGTGCCAGCTCACGAGGGCAGTCCACCGGGGAGCTGTTTTTT.